These 15 T cell receptor beta chains were sequenced from one sample in a study of cytomegalovirus exposure and HLA in healthy donors. 13 Jbeta primers and 60 Vbeta primers were used for the PCR. The assay was immunoSEQ multiplex PCR, and TCRdb's table has in-frame clones only and misses some. The table lists about 86,000 clones, around 79% of them singletons. Sequences were obtained from PBMCs. The receptor set was obtained from a woman in her 40s in good health and CMV-seropositive.

This sequence joins TRBV9 and TRBJ1-4; D perhaps matches TRBD1 (6 bases). V lost 4 bases to trimming and J lost 3 bases, with 13 bases between them. Germline values: CDR1 SGDLS, CDR2 YYNGEE. The CDR3 covers 15 residues. In DNA form, the CDR3 reads TGTGCCAGCAGCATAACAGGGAACCCTAATGAAAAACTGTTTTTT. Translating it yields CASSITGNPNEKLFF.

The gene calls are TRBV5-1 and TRBJ1-1; TRBD1 agrees at 8 bases. The CDR3 totals 16 residues. The germline gives CDR1 SGHRS, CDR2 YFSETQ. Germline trimming cut 5 bases from V and 1 base from J; bases unmatched to any gene: 10. CDR3 sequence (DNA): TGCGCCAGCAGTGAGACCCACAGGGGGGGGAACACTGAAGCTTTCTTT. Translating gives CASSETHRGGNTEAFF.

Details on this clone: The junction does not match germline at one end; this may be a read error. Other DNA sequences in this sample translate to the same CDR3. V and J are TRBV13 and TRBJ1-4; D might be TRBD1 (5 bases). This CDR3 region has 13 residues. CDR1 and CDR2 (germline): PRHDT, FYEKMQ (reference sequence). CDR3 region: CASSEYRNEKLFF. For the CDR3, the DNA is TGTGCCAGCAGCGAATACAGGAATGAAAAGCTGTTTTTT.

This chain joins TRBV6-6 and TRBJ2-2, with 9 nucleotides matching TRBD2. Looked up from germline, CDR1 is MNHNY and CDR2 is SVGAGI (reference sequence). The CDR3 covers 15 residues. The J segment lost 6 bases and the V segment lost 2 bases, leaving 4 bases of the junction unmatched. The CDR3, as DNA: TGTGCCAGCAGTTACCCTAGCGGGGTGCCCGGGGAGCTGTTTTTT. Its translation: CASSYPSGVPGELFF.

The genes are TRBV6-4 and TRBJ1-1, with a possible D match to TRBD1 (6 bases). CDR1 MRHNA and CDR2 SNTAGT come from the germline V gene. Trimming left V 5 bases short and J 6 bases short, with 19 bases between. CDR3 length: 15 residues. CDR3 DNA: TGTGCCAGCAGTCCTGGGGGAGAAGGGGGATCTGAAGCTTTCTTT. This encodes CASSPGGEGGSEAFF.

The rearrangement links TRBV4-3 to TRBJ1-2, with 7 bases matching TRBD1. Germline V lookup: CDR1 LGHNA, CDR2 YSLEER. V gave up 0 bases and J gave up 8 bases; unmatched junction bases: 12. This CDR3 spans 16 amino acids. For the CDR3, the DNA is TGCGCCAGCAGCCAAGATTGGGCCGGGACAGTGGTCGGCTACACCTTC. It is translated as CASSQDWAGTVVGYTF.

The chain links TRBV4-1 to TRBJ2-5; D is unresolved. V lost 0 bases and J 4 bases, leaving 9 bases between the germline ends. This CDR3 contains 14 residues. CDR1 is MGHRA and CDR2 is YSYEKL in the germline V gene. CDR3 bases: TGCGCCAGCAGCCAAGATCCTAGATTAGAGACCCAGTACTTC. Its translation is CASSQDPRLETQYF.

This clone was seen a few times. Here the CDR3 DNA reads TGCGCCAGCAGCTTGGGAACTAGCGGGTACGAGCAGTACTTC. Protein product: CASSLGTSGYEQYF. The chain uses TRBV5-1 and TRBJ2-7, with 9 bases identical to TRBD2. CDR3 length equals 14 residues. Germline loops: CDR1 SGHRS, CDR2 YFSETQ. Losses at the gene ends were 0 bases for V and 4 bases for J; bases not matched to a gene: 2.

This clone was picked up a small number of times. The gene calls are TRBV7-6 and TRBJ2-1, with D possibly being TRBD2 (5 bases). CDR3 length: 14 residues. The V and J ends lost 1 base and 9 bases respectively, with 13 bases between them. Per germline, CDR1 SGHVS and CDR2 FNYEAQ. As DNA, the CDR3 is TGTGCCAGCAGCTTAGTAAACGGCGCGGGTGAGCAGTTCTTC. It encodes CASSLVNGAGEQFF.

The chain employs TRBV7-8 and TRBJ2-7; TRBD1 matches at 7 bases. Germline loops: CDR1 SGHVS, CDR2 FQNEAQ. The J segment lost 3 bases and the V segment lost 2 bases, leaving 1 base of the junction unmatched. This CDR3 contains 13 residues. The CDR3, as DNA: TGTGCCAGCAGCTTAAGGGACAGCTACGAGCAGTACTTC. Translating it yields CASSLRDSYEQYF.

The J gene is TRBJ2-7, the V gene TRBV18, with a possible D match to TRBD1 (6 bases). This CDR3 comprises 14 residues. V was clipped by 5 bases and J by 2 bases, with 13 bases between them. Per germline, CDR1 KGHSH and CDR2 LQKENI. The CDR3 sequence is CASSAPGHTYEQYF. The CDR3 bases are TGTGCCAGCTCAGCCCCGGGACATACCTACGAGCAGTACTTC.

The chain uses TRBV25-1 and TRBJ1-6, with 9 bases that match TRBD1. The trim removed 7 bases at V and 4 bases at J, leaving 8 bases unmatched. Per germline, CDR1 MGHDK and CDR2 SYGVNS. CDR3 length: 16 residues. CDR3: CASTEWDREYNSPLHF. CDR3 nucleotides: TGTGCCAGCACCGAGTGGGACAGGGAATATAATTCACCCCTCCACTTT.

V and J are TRBV28 and TRBJ2-5, with TRBD2 as a possible D gene (6 bases). The germline CDR1 and CDR2 sequences are MDHEN and SYDVKM. CDR3 length: 11 residues. The V and J ends lost 6 bases and 13 bases respectively, with 15 bases between them. The CDR3 protein is CASRVGGSWYF. The CDR3 nucleotides read TGTGCCAGCAGAGTCGGGGGAAGCTGGTACTTC.

The chain employs TRBV4-1 and TRBJ1-6; unclear D gene. V dropped 0 bases and J dropped 5 bases, with 5 bases sitting between them. The CDR3 is 14 residues long. Germline lookup yields CDR1 MGHRA and CDR2 YSYEKL. The CDR3 loop is CASSQDGHNSPLHF. In DNA form, the CDR3 reads TGCGCCAGCAGCCAAGATGGCCATAATTCACCCCTCCACTTT.

The V gene is TRBV28, the J gene TRBJ2-1; D unclear. CDR3 size: 12 residues. Germline loops: CDR1 MDHEN, CDR2 SYDVKM. V was cut by 1 base and J by 8 bases, with 6 bases left in between. The CDR3 reads CASSLFQDEQFF. The CDR3 DNA is TGTGCCAGCAGTTTATTCCAGGATGAGCAGTTCTTC. The variable domain in full, with the rest retrieved from reference TRBV28 and TRBJ2-1, is DVKVTQSSRYLVKRTGEKVFLECVQDMDHENMFWYRQDPGLGLRLIYFSYDVKMKEKGDIPEGYSVSREKKERFSLILESASTNQTSMYLCASSLFQDEQFFGPGTRLTVL.